What follows are 27 T cell receptor beta chains derived from one specimen sequenced in a study of early T cells in non-severe SARS-CoV-2 infection. MiXCR, applied by TCRdb to the 5' RACE reads, yields one record per CDR3 protein. Here the sample spans 84,000 or so distinct CDR3 sequences, around 10% being singletons. Sequenced sample: whole blood. These receptors were collected from an adult who was a healthcare worker with PCR-confirmed SARS-CoV-2 infection or an uninfected control (not recorded which).

This clonotype was seen at least ten times. This rearrangement joins TRBV6-6 to TRBJ2-3, with D possibly being TRBD2 (6 bases). Trimming took 4 bases from V and 1 from J, leaving 12 bases between them. From germline, CDR1 is MNHNY and CDR2 SVGAGI (reference sequence). The CDR3 sequence is 15 residues long. The CDR3 nucleotides are TGTGCCAGCAGTTCCACTAGCATGGGCACAGATACGCAGTATTTT. Translated: CASSSTSMGTDTQYF.

The chain combines TRBV20-1 with TRBJ1-2; 7 bases are shared with TRBD1. Germline V CDR1 and CDR2: DFQATT, SNEGSKA (reference sequence). The CDR3 contains 12 residues. With V trimmed by 0 bases and J by 8 bases, 3 bases remained unmatched. Here the CDR3 reads CSARETGVGYTF. CDR3 bases: TGCAGTGCTAGAGAAACAGGGGTAGGCTACACCTTC.

This clonotype has ten or more counts. V usage is TRBV19 and J usage is TRBJ1-5, with TRBD1 matching over 10 bases. The CDR3 is made up of 16 amino acids. The ends lost 4 bases at V and 0 bases at J; junction bases unmatched: 3. Germline loops: CDR1 LNHDA, CDR2 SQIVND (reference sequence). This chain's CDR3 is CASSRGTGDSNQPQHF. The CDR3 coding sequence is TGTGCCAGTAGTAGGGGGACAGGGGATAGCAATCAGCCCCAGCATTTT.

This chain connects TRBV20-1 to TRBJ2-5; D is uncertain. The V and J ends lost 0 bases and 13 bases respectively, with 12 bases between them. This CDR3 has 11 residues. Germline CDR1 DFQATT, CDR2 SNEGSKA (reference sequence). DNA for the CDR3: TGCAGTGCTAGAGATCCCCCTTGGCCGTACTTC. It yields the protein CSARDPPWPYF.

The chain combines TRBV25-1 with TRBJ2-1, with 7 bases aligning to TRBD2. V lost 1 base, J lost 0 bases, and 12 bases stayed unmatched. The CDR3 is 19 amino acids. Per germline, CDR1 MGHDK and CDR2 SYGVNS. The DNA of the CDR3 is TGTGCCAGCAGTGAATTAACTTCCGTCAGCGGGACCTCCTACAATGAGCAGTTCTTC. Amino acid sequence: CASSELTSVSGTSYNEQFF. The full variable domain, rest sourced from reference TRBV25-1 and TRBJ2-1, is EADIYQTPRYLVIGTGKKITLECSQTMGHDKMYWYQQDPGMELHLIHYSYGVNSTEKGDLSSESTVSRIRTEHFPLTLESARPSHTSQYLCASSELTSVSGTSYNEQFFGPGTRLTVL.

Ten or more counts support this clonotype. V is TRBV25-1 and J is TRBJ2-2; a weak D match, TRBD1 (6 bases). This CDR3 comprises 16 residues. In germline, CDR1 is MGHDK, CDR2 SYGVNS. Trimming cost V 4 bases and J 2 bases, with 14 bases left between them. The CDR3, as DNA: TGTGCCAGCAGTGCCCCAGACAGGTCCAACACCGGGGAGCTGTTTTTT. Amino acids: CASSAPDRSNTGELFF.

The genes are TRBV7-2 and TRBJ1-5; unclear D gene. CDR1 and CDR2 (germline): SGHTA, FQGNSA. The CDR3 runs to 14 residues. Trimming removed 0 bases at V and 7 bases at J, with 10 bases between. The CDR3 reads CASSLASYQQPQHF. The DNA for the CDR3 is TGTGCCAGCAGCTTAGCTTCGTATCAACAGCCCCAGCATTTT.

The genes are TRBV20-1 and TRBJ1-4; D is possibly TRBD1 (5 bases). The CDR3 is 14 amino acids. V lost 0 bases to trimming and J lost 7 bases, with 12 bases between them. Germline assignment: CDR1 DFQATT and CDR2 SNEGSKA (reference sequence). The CDR3 region is CSARDGREGEKLFF. The CDR3 DNA sequence: TGCAGTGCTAGAGACGGCAGGGAGGGTGAAAAACTGTTTTTT.

This clonotype showed up many times. V is TRBV7-9 and J is TRBJ2-7; TRBD1 aligns across 8 bases. Germline CDR1 and CDR2: SEHNR and FQNEAQ (reference sequence). The CDR3 is 14 amino acids. V lost 1 base to trimming and J lost 2 bases; unmatched junction nucleotides: 1. CDR3 in DNA: TGTGCCAGCAGCTTAGGGACAGGGACCTACGAGCAGTACTTC. It translates to CASSLGTGTYEQYF.

The rearrangement links TRBV12-3 or TRBV12-4 to TRBJ1-2, with 9 bases aligning to TRBD1. There are 14 residues in the CDR3. With 5 bases clipped from V and 4 bases from J, the junction kept 5 bases outside the gene matches. The CDR3 DNA follows: TGTGCCAGCAGTCGGACAGGGGTAGGCTATGGCTACACCTTC. This codes for CASSRTGVGYGYTF.

This clonotype was picked up many times. V is TRBV6-1 and J is TRBJ2-7, with 9 bases that match TRBD1. The junction had 5 bases not matched to a gene; V was cut back by 5 bases and J by 3 bases. Germline assignment: CDR1 MNHNS and CDR2 SASEGT. The CDR3 runs to 14 residues. The CDR3 nucleotides read TGTGCCAGCAGTCCCCGGGGACAGGGCTACGAGCAGTACTTC. Translation: CASSPRGQGYEQYF.

This chain joins TRBV3-1 and TRBJ1-1; possibly TRBD1 for D (5 bases). Deletions cut 6 bases from V and 4 bases from J, with 21 bases between. CDR1 is LGHDT and CDR2 is YNNKEL in the germline V gene (reference sequence). This CDR3 is 16 amino acids long. The CDR3 DNA follows: TGTGCCAGCAGTGCCGGGGTTGGGGCCTCCTCCACTGAAGCTTTCTTT. This encodes CASSAGVGASSTEAFF. The full variable domain, with the rest looked up from reference TRBV3-1 and TRBJ1-1, is DTAVSQTPKYLVTQMGNDKSIKCEQNLGHDTMYWYKQDSKKFLKIMFSYNNKELIINETVPNRFSPKSPDKAHLNLHINSLELGDSAVYFCASSAGVGASSTEAFFGQGTRLTVV.

The chain has TRBV2 and TRBJ2-7; D remains ambiguous. The CDR3 consists of 12 residues. V gave up 6 bases and J gave up 1 base, with 7 bases separating them. CDR1 is SNHLY and CDR2 is FYNNEI in the germline V gene. The CDR3 loop is CASRQSSYEQYF. CDR3 nucleotide sequence: TGTGCCAGCAGGCAGAGTTCCTACGAGCAGTACTTC.

This clonotype was counted a few times. The gene calls are TRBV28 and TRBJ2-1; TRBD1 agrees at 7 bases. CDR1 and CDR2 from the germline V gene are MDHEN and SYDVKM. Trimming at V came to 11 bases and at J to 5 bases, leaving 3 bases not matched to a gene. This CDR3 is 11 amino acids long. The CDR3 bases are TGTGCCGGGGGACAGAACAATGAGCAGTTCTTC. Protein: CAGGQNNEQFF.

This clonotype showed up many times. The genes are TRBV7-8 and TRBJ2-1; no definite D call. V lost 1 base, J lost 9 bases, and 10 bases lay in between. The CDR3 extends over 13 amino acids. Germline assignment: CDR1 SGHVS and CDR2 FQNEAQ. The CDR3 nucleotides read TGTGCCAGCAGCTTAGGGTTGTCGAGTGAGCAGTTCTTC. Amino acids: CASSLGLSSEQFF. Full variable domain (rest looked up from reference TRBV7-8 and TRBJ2-1): GAGVSQSPRYKVAKRGQDVALRCDPISGHVSLFWYQQALGQGPEFLTYFQNEAQLDKSGLPSDRFFAERPEGSVSTLKIQRTQQEDSAVYLCASSLGLSSEQFFGPGTRLTVL.

This clonotype occurred many times. The genes are TRBV29-1 and TRBJ2-2; no clear D. Germline lookup yields CDR1 SQVTM and CDR2 ANQGSEA. This CDR3 contains 11 residues. Written as DNA, the CDR3 is TGCAGTGCGGCGCATGTAGGGGAGCTGTTTTTT. It translates to CSAAHVGELFF.

This chain uses TRBV27 with TRBJ1-6, with D hard to call. V was cut by 2 bases and J by 9 bases, with 5 bases left in between. Germline V CDR1 and CDR2: MNHEY, SMNVEV (reference sequence). This CDR3 has 12 residues. The DNA of the CDR3 is TGTGCCAGCAGTTTACCGGGTTCACCCCTCCACTTT. Its protein product is CASSLPGSPLHF.

This clonotype showed up just a few times. The chain recombines TRBV7-3 with TRBJ2-3; 10 positions agree with TRBD1. Germline trimming cut 5 bases from V and 3 bases from J; bases unmatched to any gene: 5. CDR3 length: 15 amino acids. In germline, CDR1 is SGHTA, CDR2 FQGTGA. In DNA form, the CDR3 reads TGTGCCAGCAGCCCGGACAGGGGGAGGACAGATACGCAGTATTTT. Protein product: CASSPDRGRTDTQYF.

This clonotype was seen many times. The rearrangement joins TRBV3-1 to TRBJ2-7; no clear D. Trimming removed 4 bases from V and 0 bases from J, with 7 bases in between. The CDR3 extends over 13 amino acids. CDR1 is LGHDT, CDR2 YNNKEL, per germline (reference sequence). CDR3 residues: CASSRRLSYEQYF. CDR3 DNA sequence: TGTGCCAGCAGCCGCCGTCTCTCCTACGAGCAGTACTTC.

This clonotype was counted many times. The gene calls are TRBV7-2 and TRBJ2-5; 10 bases are a match to TRBD2. The CDR3 runs 15 residues. Germline V lookup: CDR1 SGHTA, CDR2 FQGNSA. With 1 base clipped from V and 4 bases from J, the junction kept 3 bases outside the gene matches. CDR3 DNA: TGTGCCAGCAGCTTAGTAACTAGCGGGACAGAGACCCAGTACTTC. Translation: CASSLVTSGTETQYF.

This clonotype was seen a few times. The CDR3 nucleotides are TGCGCCAGCAGCCAGGATTACAGCTACACCACTGAAGCTTTCTTT. Translated, it gives CASSQDYSYTTEAFF. The chain couples TRBV4-1 to TRBJ1-1, with unresolved D. The CDR3 length is 15 residues. Germline lookup yields CDR1 MGHRA and CDR2 YSYEKL. V was clipped by 3 bases and J by 4 bases, with 15 bases between them.

This clonotype turned up a few times. The chain links TRBV7-6 to TRBJ2-2; weak D call: TRBD2 (5 bases). The length of the CDR3 is 14 residues. Germline V gene sequence: CDR1 SGHVS, CDR2 FNYEAQ. V lost 7 bases, J lost 7 bases, and 16 bases lay in between. The CDR3 loop is CASTGLGSGGELFF. The CDR3 coding sequence is TGTGCCAGCACCGGACTGGGGAGTGGCGGGGAGCTGTTTTTT.

The table lists this clonotype with a few counts. The V call is TRBV18, the J call TRBJ1-1; 7 positions agree with TRBD1. Germline values: CDR1 KGHSH, CDR2 LQKENI. The CDR3 runs 16 residues. With 1 base clipped from V and 1 base from J, the junction kept 6 bases outside the gene matches. The CDR3 region is CASSPLTTGSNTEAFF. The CDR3 DNA sequence: TGTGCCAGCTCACCACTCACGACAGGGTCGAACACTGAAGCTTTCTTT.

This clonotype was picked up a small number of times. V gene TRBV28 combines with J gene TRBJ1-5, with 9 nucleotides matching TRBD1. This CDR3 spans 17 amino acids. The V gene end was trimmed by 5 bases and the J gene end by 0 bases; junction bases not matched to a gene: 8. Germline V lookup: CDR1 MDHEN, CDR2 SYDVKM. The CDR3 spells CASSPGQGFYSNQPQHF. CDR3 DNA: TGTGCCAGCAGTCCGGGACAGGGATTTTATAGCAATCAGCCCCAGCATTTT.

The sample holds a few counts of this clonotype. This chain links TRBV7-9 with TRBJ1-2; maybe TRBD1 (6 bases). The germline V gene has CDR1 SEHNR and CDR2 FQNEAQ (reference sequence). There are 13 residues in the CDR3. Trimming shortened V by 6 bases and J by 8 bases, and 16 bases separated the two germline ends. The DNA of the CDR3 is TGTGCCAGCAGTGAGACAGGCTTCAGGGGCTACACCTTC. Translating it yields CASSETGFRGYTF.

V gene TRBV29-1 combines with J gene TRBJ2-7, with D tentatively TRBD1 (5 bases). The V gene's germline CDR1 is SQVTM and CDR2 ANQGSEA. The CDR3 length is 12 residues. Between the trimmed V and J ends, which lost 7 bases and 3 bases, there was a span of 13 bases. The CDR3 here is CSAKTEDYEQYF. The CDR3, as DNA: TGCAGCGCTAAGACAGAGGACTACGAGCAGTACTTC.

As DNA, the CDR3 is TGTGCCAGCAGCCACCCAGGGACAGACTCTGGAAACACCATATATTTT. Protein: CASSHPGTDSGNTIYF. The chain combines TRBV3-1 with TRBJ1-3; 7 bases fit TRBD1. V lost 3 bases and J lost 0; bases outside the gene matches: 5. Germline V lookup: CDR1 LGHDT, CDR2 YNNKEL (reference sequence). The CDR3 consists of 16 residues.